This T cell receptor beta chain is drawn from a study of T cells in Graves' hyperthyroidism and ophthalmopathy. This CDR3 is built from 15 residues. With 3 bases clipped from V and 7 bases from J, the junction kept 6 bases outside the gene matches. Amplification of TCR beta CDR3 regions used RNA as the template. A set of HTBI primers served as the primers for a first-round RT-PCR of the TCR CDR3. TCRdb passed the multiplex PCR reads through MiXCR, listing each CDR3 protein once. The table includes 500,000 to 650,000 distinct CDR3 sequences, 17% detected once. Thyroid ultrasound and orbital computed tomography, with clinical symptoms and serum thyroxine and TRAb, informed diagnoses. PBMCs were obtained from 7.5 to 10 ml fresh peripheral blood.

V and J are TRBV12-3 or TRBV12-4 and TRBJ1-6, with 7 bases that match TRBD1. This TCR was recovered from a woman aged 18-30 years with Graves' ophthalmopathy. The sequenced sample consisted of blood. The CDR3 is CASSFLGRGNSPLHF. The CDR3 nucleotides read TGTGCCAGCAGTTTTCTAGGCAGGGGGAATTCACCCCTCCACTTT.